Listed here are 8 T cell receptor beta chains from one sample, sequenced in a study of shared clonotypes between healthy human individuals. TCRdb keeps only in-frame clones here, not all; method: immunoSEQ multiplex PCR. The sample lists 1,400,000 or so clones, 98% to 99% occurring once. The specimen was naive CD4+ T cells sorted from blood. Subset in this sample: CD45RA+ positively selected. These receptors originate from a man aged 25 to 40 in good health.

Concerning this clone itself: Within the sample, other DNA sequences also encode this same CDR3. The genes are TRBV6-5 and TRBJ1-1; weak D call: TRBD1 (5 bases). The CDR3 runs to 13 residues. CDR1 MNHEY and CDR2 SVGAGI come from the germline V gene. V was pared by 2 bases and J by 1 base, with 5 bases between. The CDR3 DNA sequence: TGTGCCAGCAGTTACGACAGGAACACTGAAGCTTTCTTT. This encodes CASSYDRNTEAFF.

This chain connects TRBV5-4 to TRBJ2-1, with 7 bases aligning to TRBD1. Germline values: CDR1 SGHNT, CDR2 YYREEE (reference sequence). The CDR3 has 15 residues. The ends lost 3 bases at V and 6 bases at J; junction bases unmatched: 9. The CDR3 region is CASSYLGGRGNEQFF. The DNA for the CDR3 is TGTGCCAGCAGCTACCTAGGGGGCAGGGGCAATGAGCAGTTCTTC. The full variable domain, rest sourced from reference TRBV5-4 and TRBJ2-1, is ETGVTQSPTHLIKTRGQQVTLRCSSQSGHNTVSWYQQALGQGPQFIFQYYREEENGRGNFPPRFSGLQFPNYSSELNVNALELDDSALYLCASSYLGGRGNEQFFGPGTRLTVL.

The V gene is TRBV18, the J gene TRBJ2-3; D is possibly TRBD1 or TRBD2 (5 bases each). The CDR3 sequence is 15 residues long. V dropped 3 bases and J dropped 0 bases, with 10 bases sitting between them. CDR1 and CDR2 from the germline V gene are KGHSH and LQKENI. In DNA form, the CDR3 reads TGTGCCAGCTCACCCCAACGGGACAGCACAGATACGCAGTATTTT. Translation gives CASSPQRDSTDTQYF.

The J gene is TRBJ2-2, the V gene TRBV11-2; D tentatively reads TRBD1 or TRBD2 (5 bases each). The CDR3 sequence is 17 residues long. Germline CDR1 reads SGHAT; CDR2 reads FQNNGV. Trimming removed 0 bases from V and 4 bases from J, with 15 bases in between. CDR3 amino acids: CASSLDFRGPITGELFF. As DNA, the CDR3 is TGTGCCAGCAGCTTAGATTTTCGGGGACCCATCACCGGGGAGCTGTTTTTT.

The rearrangement uses TRBV2 and TRBJ2-5, with D unresolved. The length of the CDR3 is 14 residues. Per germline, CDR1 SNHLY and CDR2 FYNNEI. V was cut by 7 bases and J by 1 base, with 13 bases left in between. The CDR3 region is CASTPGWFQETQYF. The CDR3 coding sequence is TGTGCCAGCACCCCTGGGTGGTTCCAAGAGACCCAGTACTTC.

V gene TRBV5-1 combines with J gene TRBJ2-7; TRBD1 is a possible D gene (6 bases). Germline assignment: CDR1 SGHRS and CDR2 YFSETQ. This CDR3 spans 15 amino acids. V was pared by 1 base and J by 2 bases, with 13 bases between. Here the CDR3 DNA reads TGCGCCAGCAGCTTGTTTAACAGGGCTACCTACGAGCAGTACTTC. As protein: CASSLFNRATYEQYF.

V is TRBV5-1 and J is TRBJ2-7; tentatively, D is TRBD1 or TRBD2 (5 bases each). This CDR3 is 15 amino acids long. The V and J ends lost 4 bases and 0 bases respectively, with 14 bases between them. Germline CDR1 reads SGHRS; CDR2 reads YFSETQ. CDR3 residues: CASSPLAGTSYEQYF. The CDR3 DNA sequence: TGCGCCAGCAGCCCATTGGCAGGGACCTCCTACGAGCAGTACTTC.

This sequence joins TRBV18 and TRBJ1-1, with a weak D call TRBD1 (6 bases). Germline CDR1 is KGHSH and CDR2 is LQKENI. This CDR3 spans 16 amino acids. Trimming removed 2 bases from V and 0 bases from J, with 13 bases in between. In nucleotides, the CDR3 is TGTGCCAGCTCACCATACTCAGGGGACCTGAACACTGAAGCTTTCTTT. It encodes CASSPYSGDLNTEAFF.